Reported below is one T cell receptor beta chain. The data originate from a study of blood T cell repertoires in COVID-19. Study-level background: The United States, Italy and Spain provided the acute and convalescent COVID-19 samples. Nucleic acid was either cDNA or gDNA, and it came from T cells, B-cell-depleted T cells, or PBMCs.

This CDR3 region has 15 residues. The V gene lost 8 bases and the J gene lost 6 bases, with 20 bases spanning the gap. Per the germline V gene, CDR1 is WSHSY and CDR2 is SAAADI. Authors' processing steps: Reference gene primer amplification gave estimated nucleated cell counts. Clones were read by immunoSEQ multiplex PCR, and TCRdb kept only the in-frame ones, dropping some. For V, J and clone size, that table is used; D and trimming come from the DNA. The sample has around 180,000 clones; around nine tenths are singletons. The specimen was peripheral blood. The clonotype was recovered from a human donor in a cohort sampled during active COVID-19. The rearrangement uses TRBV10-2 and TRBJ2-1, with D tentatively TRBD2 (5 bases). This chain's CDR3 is CASFLGLRVANEQFF. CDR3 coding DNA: TGCGCCAGCTTCCTGGGCCTGCGGGTGGCCAATGAGCAGTTCTTC.